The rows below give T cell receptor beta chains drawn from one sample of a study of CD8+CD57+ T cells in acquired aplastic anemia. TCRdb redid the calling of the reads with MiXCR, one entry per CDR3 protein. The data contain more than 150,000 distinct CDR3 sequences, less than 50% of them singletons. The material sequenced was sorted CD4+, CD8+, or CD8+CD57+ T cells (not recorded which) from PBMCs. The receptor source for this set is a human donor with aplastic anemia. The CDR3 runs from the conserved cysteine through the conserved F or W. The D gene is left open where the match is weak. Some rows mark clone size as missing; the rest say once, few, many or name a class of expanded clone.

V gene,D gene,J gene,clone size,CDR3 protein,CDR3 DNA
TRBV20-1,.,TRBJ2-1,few,CSARDEQFF,TGCAGTGCTAGAGATGAGCAGTTCTTC
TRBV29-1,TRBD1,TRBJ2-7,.,CSVTIQGSEQYF,TGCAGCGTCACGATACAGGGGAGCGAGCAGTACTTC
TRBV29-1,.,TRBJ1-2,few,CSVEDLTLTGTF,TGCAGCGTTGAAGATCTTACCTTGACAGGCACCTTC
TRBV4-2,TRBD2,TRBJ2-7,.,CASSLESGGEAYF,TGTGCCAGCAGCCTTGAGAGCGGGGGGGAGGCGTACTTC
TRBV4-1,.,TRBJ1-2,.,CASSPLERAVNYGYTF,TGCGCCAGCAGCCCGTTGGAACGGGCCGTCAACTATGGCTACACCTTC
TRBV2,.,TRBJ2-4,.,CASRIPNGAKNIQYF,TGTGCCAGCAGGATCCCCAATGGAGCCAAAAACATTCAGTACTTC
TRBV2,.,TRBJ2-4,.,CASRSGAGGRNIQYF,TGTGCCAGCAGGTCGGGGGCAGGGGGTAGAAACATTCAGTACTTC
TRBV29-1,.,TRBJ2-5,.,CSVGGGMAQYF,TGCAGCGTTGGAGGGGGGATGGCCCAGTACTTC
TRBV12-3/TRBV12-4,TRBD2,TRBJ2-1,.,CASSFKAGGTEQFF,TGTGCCAGCAGTTTCAAGGCGGGAGGCACTGAGCAGTTCTTC
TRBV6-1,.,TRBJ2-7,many,CASSEAPSAPYEQYF,TGTGCCAGCAGTGAGGCCCCTTCAGCACCTTACGAGCAGTACTTC
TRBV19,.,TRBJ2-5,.,CASSIGPGLQETQYF,TGTGCCAGTAGTATAGGCCCGGGACTTCAAGAGACCCAGTACTTC
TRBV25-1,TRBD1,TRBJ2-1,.,CASSKKTQGAGEQFF,TGTGCCAGCAGTAAAAAGACACAGGGGGCGGGTGAGCAGTTCTTC
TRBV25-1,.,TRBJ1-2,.,CASSGLVSETNGYTF,TGTGCCAGCAGTGGATTAGTGTCCGAAACTAATGGCTACACCTTC
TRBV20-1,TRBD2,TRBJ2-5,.,CSARDQLAGNQETQYF,TGCAGTGCTAGAGATCAGCTAGCGGGGAACCAAGAGACCCAGTACTTC
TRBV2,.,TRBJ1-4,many,CASRPQGRYEKLFF,TGTGCCAGCAGGCCCCAGGGACGGTATGAAAAACTGTTTTTT
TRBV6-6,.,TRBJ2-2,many,CASSSGGNTGELFF,TGTGCCAGCAGTTCCGGGGGGAACACCGGGGAGCTGTTTTTT
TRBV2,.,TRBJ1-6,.,CASSGRESASPLHF,TGTGCCAGCAGTGGTCGAGAAAGCGCTTCACCCCTCCACTTT
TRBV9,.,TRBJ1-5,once,CASSAGERQPQHF,TGTGCCAGTAGTGCCGGAGAGCGACAGCCCCAGCATTTT
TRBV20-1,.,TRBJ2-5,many,CSAYFRETQYF,TGCAGTGCCTACTTCAGGGAGACCCAGTACTTC
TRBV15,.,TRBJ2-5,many,CATSRLGRYQETQYF,TGTGCCACCAGCAGACTGGGGCGCTACCAAGAGACCCAGTACTTC
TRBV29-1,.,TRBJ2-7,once,CSVEDRSLNYEQYF,TGCAGCGTTGAAGATAGGAGCCTCAACTACGAGCAGTACTTC
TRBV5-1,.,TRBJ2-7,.,CASLATDSYEQYF,TGCGCCAGTCTAGCTACAGATTCCTACGAGCAGTACTTC
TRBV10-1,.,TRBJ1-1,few,CASSYNGNTEAFF,TGCGCCAGCAGTTATAACGGAAACACTGAAGCTTTCTTT
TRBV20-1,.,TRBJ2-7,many,CSATRRQVYEQYF,TGCAGTGCCACTCGGAGACAGGTTTACGAGCAGTACTTC
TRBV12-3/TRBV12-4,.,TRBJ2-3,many,CASSLKLAPDTQYF,TGTGCCAGCAGTTTAAAACTAGCCCCAGATACGCAGTATTTT
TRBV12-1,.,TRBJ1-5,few,CASSSQGSNQPQHF,TGTGCCAGCAGCTCCCAGGGTAGCAATCAGCCCCAGCATTTT
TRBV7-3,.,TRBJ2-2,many,CASSLNAGELFF,TGTGCCAGCAGCTTAAACGCCGGGGAGCTGTTTTTT
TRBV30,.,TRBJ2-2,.,CAWSLLVPGELFF,TGTGCCTGGAGCCTCCTAGTCCCCGGGGAGCTGTTTTTT
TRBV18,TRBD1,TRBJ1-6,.,CASSPAGQMIPRAGSPLHF,TGTGCCAGCTCACCGGCGGGACAGATGATACCGCGGGCGGGTTCACCCCTCCACTTT